What follows are 5 T cell receptor beta chains derived from one specimen sequenced in a study of graft-versus-host responses after intestinal transplantation. The repertoire was sequenced with immunoSEQ multiplex PCR; TCRdb's copy has only in-frame clones and lacks some. Here the sample spans some 64,000 clones, 90% to 95% being singletons. These receptors have no identified antigens. This specimen consisted of unstimulated CD8+ T cells sorted from spleen or lymph node cells, obtained before transplant. The receptor set was obtained from a human donor who was the organ donor for an intestinal transplant.

The CDR3 bases are TGTGCCAGCAGCGAGGGTATTGGGCAGTACTTC. The encoded protein is CASSEGIGQYF. J is TRBJ2-7 and V is TRBV2; weak D call: TRBD2 (5 bases). V was pared by 6 bases and J by 9 bases, with 12 bases between. CDR1 SNHLY and CDR2 FYNNEI come from the germline V gene. The CDR3 consists of 11 residues.

The chain employs TRBV9 and TRBJ1-2; 9 positions agree with TRBD1. J was trimmed by 7 bases and V by 0 bases; bases with no gene match: 4. CDR3 length: 14 residues. Looked up from germline, CDR1 is SGDLS and CDR2 is YYNGEE. CDR3 DNA: TGTGCCAGCAGCGTAGTGACAGGGGGACGTGGCTACACCTTC. It is translated as CASSVVTGGRGYTF. The whole variable domain, remainder taken from reference TRBV9 and TRBJ1-2, is DSGVTQTPKHLITATGQRVTLRCSPRSGDLSVYWYQQSLDQGLQFLIQYYNGEERAKGNILERFSAQQFPDLHSELNLSSLELGDSALYFCASSVVTGGRGYTFGSGTRLTVV.

This clone turned up a few times. V usage is TRBV6-5 and J usage is TRBJ1-1; 7 bases map to TRBD1. Looked up from germline, CDR1 is MNHEY and CDR2 is SVGAGI. Trimming at V came to 5 bases and at J to 1 base, leaving 4 bases not matched to a gene. The CDR3 extends over 14 amino acids. The CDR3 spells CASSDWTGNTEAFF. CDR3 coding DNA: TGTGCCAGCAGTGACTGGACAGGGAACACTGAAGCTTTCTTT.

The CDR3 DNA reads as TGTGCCTGGAGTTCGCTAGCGGGAGGTTTCGAGCAGTACTTC. It codes for CAWSSLAGGFEQYF. This chain joins TRBV30 and TRBJ2-7; 11 bases align to TRBD2. CDR1 and CDR2 from the germline V gene are GTSNPN and SVGIG (reference sequence). V shed 2 bases and J 6 bases; nucleotides not matched to a gene: 6. The CDR3 contains 14 residues. The whole variable domain, remainder taken from reference TRBV30 and TRBJ2-7, is SQTIHQWPATLVQPVGSPLSLECTVEGTSNPNLYWYRQAAGRGLQLLFYSVGIGQISSEVPQNLSASRPQDRQFILSSKKLLLSDSGFYLCAWSSLAGGFEQYFGPGTRLTVT.

The chain links TRBV11-2 to TRBJ1-1; 7 bases fit TRBD1. Germline lookup yields CDR1 SGHAT and CDR2 FQNNGV. This CDR3 comprises 14 residues. V gave up 0 bases and J gave up 4 bases; unmatched junction bases: 2. The CDR3 region is CASSLDQGGTEAFF. Here the CDR3 DNA reads TGTGCCAGCAGCTTAGATCAGGGGGGCACTGAAGCTTTCTTT.